This is a list of T cell receptor beta chains from one sample in a study of blood T cell repertoires in COVID-19. Profiled with immunoSEQ multiplex PCR; TCRdb holds only in-frame clones, not every one. The table lists about 400,000 clones, 75% to 90% of them singletons. Sequencing was done on a sample of peripheral blood. The receptors stem from a woman aged 55-70 years with COVID-19, enrolled during active disease. Both conserved end residues are part of each CDR3. The D gene is left open where the match is weak. Some rows mark clone size as missing; the rest say once, few, many or name a class of expanded clone.

clone size	D gene	V gene	J gene	CDR3 protein	CDR3 DNA
NA	TRBD2	TRBV9	TRBJ2-3	CASSDTSGGYADTQYF	TGTGCCAGCAGCGATACTAGCGGGGGGTACGCAGATACGCAGTATTTT
NA	TRBD2	TRBV4-3	TRBJ2-3	CASSAGGRRSTDTQYF	TGCGCCAGCAGTGCGGGGGGCAGGCGAAGCACAGATACGCAGTATTTT
few	NA	TRBV15	TRBJ1-2	CATSRDTVNYGYTF	TGTGCCACCAGCAGAGATACGGTTAACTATGGCTACACCTTC
NA	TRBD2	TRBV9	TRBJ2-5	CASTPGERGGRETQYF	TGTGCCAGCACCCCGGGGGAGCGGGGGGGTCGGGAGACCCAGTACTTC
few	TRBD1	TRBV18	TRBJ1-3	CASSPNGQGGNTIYF	TGTGCCAGCTCCCCCAATGGACAGGGAGGAAACACCATATATTTT
NA	NA	TRBV19	TRBJ1-2	CASSISPNTYGYTF	TGTGCCAGTAGTATCTCACCGAACACCTATGGCTACACCTTC
NA	TRBD2	TRBV9	TRBJ2-1	CASSVLAGGLYYNEQFF	TGTGCCAGCAGCGTACTAGCGGGGGGCCTTTACTACAATGAGCAGTTCTTC
NA	NA	TRBV29-1	TRBJ1-1	CSVEHSRGTEAFF	TGCAGCGTGGAACATTCACGGGGGACTGAAGCTTTCTTT
NA	NA	TRBV18	TRBJ1-5	CASSSLGGRAGGRSNQPQHF	TGTGCCAGCTCCTCATTGGGAGGCAGGGCCGGAGGAAGAAGCAATCAGCCCCAGCATTTT
NA	NA	TRBV5-6	TRBJ2-7	CASSPGHHEQYF	TGTGCCAGCAGCCCGGGACACCACGAGCAGTACTTC
NA	NA	TRBV15	TRBJ2-3	CATSILVAPDTQYF	TGTGCCACCAGCATTCTAGTCGCCCCAGATACGCAGTATTTT
few	TRBD1	TRBV7-9	TRBJ1-1	CASSLVGTEMNTEAFF	TGTGCCAGCAGCTTAGTGGGGACAGAAATGAACACTGAAGCTTTCTTT
NA	NA	TRBV27	TRBJ1-1	CASSLGAAGTEAFF	TGTGCCAGCAGTTTGGGCGCGGCGGGCACTGAAGCTTTCTTT
NA	TRBD1	TRBV5-1	TRBJ1-1	CASSLVRQGGLYTEAFF	TGCGCCAGCAGCTTGGTTAGACAGGGAGGATTGTACACTGAAGCTTTCTTT
once	NA	TRBV7-3	TRBJ1-2	CASSLTDSYGYTF	TGTGCCAGCAGCTTAACGGACAGCTATGGCTACACCTTC
NA	NA	TRBV30	TRBJ1-5	CAWSVNRDQPQHF	TGTGCCTGGAGTGTAAACAGGGATCAGCCCCAGCATTTT
once	NA	TRBV5-6	TRBJ1-1	CASSLDPGFGNTEAFF	TGTGCCAGCAGCTTGGATCCAGGGTTTGGTAACACTGAAGCTTTCTTT
NA	TRBD1	TRBV27	TRBJ1-4	CASSRRLGLLRDRGWGEKLFF	TGTGCCAGCAGCCGACGCTTAGGCCTTCTCCGGGACAGGGGGTGGGGTGAAAAACTGTTTTTT
NA	NA	TRBV24-1	TRBJ2-1	CATNPLGGAFYNEQFF	TGTGCCACCAATCCCCTTGGGGGGGCTTTCTACAATGAGCAGTTCTTC
NA	NA	TRBV3-1/TRBV3-2	TRBJ2-2	CASSPQSGELFF	TGTGCCAGCAGCCCTCAGTCCGGGGAGCTGTTTTTT
NA	TRBD2	TRBV18	TRBJ2-3	CASSPQSGATDTQYF	TGTGCCAGCTCACCCCAAAGCGGGGCAACAGATACGCAGTATTTT
NA	TRBD1	TRBV9	TRBJ1-1	CASSAPGGADTEAFF	TGTGCCAGCAGCGCTCCAGGGGGCGCGGACACTGAAGCTTTCTTT
NA	TRBD1	TRBV5-1	TRBJ1-5	CASSTGGYSNQPQHF	TGCGCCAGTTCGACAGGGGGATATAGCAATCAGCCCCAGCATTTT
NA	NA	TRBV11-1	TRBJ2-5	CASREDPLVPKTQYF	TGTGCCAGCAGGGAGGACCCTCTCGTCCCTAAGACCCAGTACTTC
NA	NA	TRBV7-8	TRBJ1-4	CASSRRSTNEKLFF	TGTGCCAGCAGCCGACGGTCAACTAATGAAAAACTGTTTTTT
NA	TRBD1	TRBV5-1	TRBJ2-2	CASSLGQGLRELFF	TGCGCCAGCAGCTTGGGACAGGGCTTGAGGGAGCTGTTTTTT
NA	NA	TRBV6-5	TRBJ1-2	CASTLQRGHGYTF	TGTGCCAGCACCCTACAGAGGGGACACGGCTACACCTTC
NA	NA	TRBV27	TRBJ1-5	CASSIRQDKGQPQHF	TGTGCCAGCAGTATACGACAGGATAAGGGCCAGCCCCAGCATTTT
once	NA	TRBV5-5	TRBJ2-2	CASSLPGGELFF	TGTGCCAGCAGCTTGCCCGGCGGGGAGCTGTTTTTT
once	NA	TRBV9	TRBJ2-5	CASSPGMETQYF	TGTGCCAGCAGCCCAGGGATGGAGACCCAGTACTTC
NA	TRBD1	TRBV24-1	TRBJ2-3	CATSDPGQTTDTQYF	TGTGCCACCAGTGATCCGGGACAGACCACAGATACGCAGTATTTT
NA	NA	TRBV7-2	TRBJ1-5	CASSQWDTSNQPQHF	TGTGCCAGCAGCCAGTGGGACACCAGCAATCAGCCCCAGCATTTT
NA	TRBD1	TRBV19	TRBJ1-5	CASSGTTGVRQPQHF	TGTGCCAGTAGCGGAACGACAGGGGTTCGTCAGCCCCAGCATTTT
NA	NA	TRBV4-1	TRBJ1-2	CASSQPLTWDWGYTF	TGCGCCAGCAGCCAACCCCTGACATGGGACTGGGGCTACACCTTC
NA	NA	TRBV15	TRBJ1-1	CATSRGTGNTEAFF	TGTGCCACCAGCAGAGGAACAGGGAACACTGAAGCTTTCTTT
NA	NA	TRBV19	TRBJ2-3	CASSTGLTYTDTQYF	TGTGCCAGTAGCACTGGACTAACCTACACAGATACGCAGTATTTT
NA	TRBD2	TRBV5-4	TRBJ2-7	CASSRRGLAGGLEQYF	TGTGCCAGCAGCCGGAGGGGACTAGCGGGGGGGCTCGAGCAGTACTTC
NA	TRBD1	TRBV7-3	TRBJ2-3	CASSPGTGPTDTQYF	TGTGCCAGCAGCCCCGGGACAGGGCCAACGGATACGCAGTATTTT
NA	NA	TRBV4-1	TRBJ2-3	CASRNPGSSNTQYF	TGCGCCAGCAGGAACCCCGGGAGCTCAAATACGCAGTATTTT
NA	TRBD1	TRBV7-9	TRBJ1-1	CASSPGGGILNTEAFF	TGTGCCAGCAGCCCCGGAGGGGGCATTCTGAACACTGAAGCTTTCTTT
NA	NA	TRBV2	TRBJ1-1	CASRRGMNTEAFF	TGTGCCAGCAGAAGGGGAATGAACACTGAAGCTTTCTTT
NA	NA	TRBV10-3	TRBJ1-2	CALGTVYGYTF	TGTGCCCTGGGCACGGTCTATGGCTACACCTTC
once	TRBD1	TRBV5-1	TRBJ2-7	CASSQVPGQFSYEQYF	TGCGCCAGCAGCCAAGTACCGGGACAGTTCTCCTACGAGCAGTACTTC